This TCR beta chain is from a study of T cell changes during pregnancy in multiple sclerosis. Assay used: immunoSEQ multiplex PCR; TCRdb lists only in-frame clones, some missing. The data contain tens of thousands of clones, about 90% of them singletons. Germline V gene sequence: CDR1 SNHLY, CDR2 FYNNEI. This CDR3 is 14 amino acids long. V gave up 4 bases and J gave up 1 base, with 10 bases separating them. Sequenced material: CD4+ T cells from peripheral blood mononuclear cells, taken in the third trimester of pregnancy. This receptor was obtained from a female donor in good health, enrolled as a control in a pregnancy study. J is TRBJ1-2 and V is TRBV2; no definite D call. In DNA form, the CDR3 reads TGTGCCAGCAGTGGAGAGGGAGGTAACTATGGCTACACCTTC. Residues: CASSGEGGNYGYTF. The full variable domain, in which reference TRBV2 and TRBJ1-2 provide the parts outside the CDR3, is EPEVTQTPSHQVTQMGQEVILRCVPISNHLYFYWYRQILGQKVEFLVSFYNNEISEKSEIFDDQFSVERPDGSNFTLKIRSTKLEDSAMYFCASSGEGGNYGYTFGSGTRLTVV.